The next 5 T cell receptor beta chains were all read from a single sample in a study of blood T cell repertoires in COVID-19. The data were produced by immunoSEQ multiplex PCR, yet TCRdb's version contains in-frame clones alone and is incomplete. This sample has about 120,000 clones, with around 91% found just once. Sample: peripheral blood. Every receptor here comes from a woman aged 60-75 years with COVID-19, enrolled during active disease.

The CDR3 DNA follows: TGTGCCAGCAGTTACGCGGCAGGGGGGTCAGGTGAGCAGTTCTTC. Its protein is CASSYAAGGSGEQFF. The rearrangement joins TRBV6-2 or TRBV6-3 to TRBJ2-1, with D possibly TRBD1 on 7 matching bases. Looked up from germline, CDR1 is MNHEY and CDR2 is SVGEGT. The CDR3 length is 15 residues. Trimming took off 2 bases at V and 9 bases at J, with 17 bases between the two ends.

This rearrangement joins TRBV7-3 to TRBJ2-3, with D tentatively TRBD1 (6 bases). Germline assignment: CDR1 SGHTA and CDR2 FQGTGA. V dropped 5 bases and J dropped 0 bases, with 12 bases sitting between them. The CDR3 totals 15 residues. CDR3 sequence (DNA): TGTGCCAGCAGCCCGCAGGGACATAGCACAGATACGCAGTATTTT. As protein: CASSPQGHSTDTQYF.

The rearrangement links TRBV6-5 to TRBJ1-1, with TRBD1 matching 7 bases. The germline V gene has CDR1 MNHEY and CDR2 SVGAGI. CDR3 length: 12 amino acids. The V gene end was trimmed by 5 bases and the J gene end by 6 bases; junction bases not matched to a gene: 3. This chain's CDR3 is CASSPGGPEAFF. The CDR3, as DNA: TGTGCCAGCAGTCCAGGGGGGCCTGAAGCTTTCTTT.

The chain carries TRBV14 and TRBJ1-6; D is uncertain. Germline V gene data show CDR1 as SGHDN and CDR2 as FVKESK. There are 14 residues in the CDR3. Trimming cost V 0 bases and J 10 bases, with 10 bases left between them. The CDR3 DNA sequence: TGTGCCAGCAGCCAAGAGAGGCTTGGGTCACCCCTCCACTTT. As protein: CASSQERLGSPLHF.

The V and J genes are TRBV11-2 and TRBJ2-5; TRBD2 aligns across 8 bases. The V segment lost 3 bases and the J segment 5 bases; nucleotides outside the gene matches: 5. Germline values: CDR1 SGHAT, CDR2 FQNNGV. The CDR3 consists of 14 residues. The CDR3, as DNA: TGTGCCAGCAGCTTCGGGACTAGGCGGGAGACCCAGTACTTC. Its translation is CASSFGTRRETQYF.